This TCR beta chain appears in the sequencing data of a study of cytomegalovirus exposure and HLA in healthy donors. Germline CDR1 GTSNPN, CDR2 SVGIG (reference sequence). CDR3 length equals 12 residues. Trimming left V 4 bases short and J 5 bases short, with 12 bases between. In the PCR, 60 Vbeta and 13 Jbeta primers were used. Here immunoSEQ multiplex PCR was the method, and the copy in TCRdb shows in-frame clones only, minus some. The data hold 130,000 or so clones, with around two thirds observed a single time. The V gene is TRBV30, the J gene TRBJ2-7; tentative D call: TRBD2 (7 bases). This clonotype was obtained from a man younger than 35 in good health and CMV-seropositive. Sequencing input: PBMCs. The CDR3 loop is CAWTGGRNEQYF. In nucleotides, the CDR3 is TGTGCCTGGACGGGGGGCCGGAACGAGCAGTACTTC.